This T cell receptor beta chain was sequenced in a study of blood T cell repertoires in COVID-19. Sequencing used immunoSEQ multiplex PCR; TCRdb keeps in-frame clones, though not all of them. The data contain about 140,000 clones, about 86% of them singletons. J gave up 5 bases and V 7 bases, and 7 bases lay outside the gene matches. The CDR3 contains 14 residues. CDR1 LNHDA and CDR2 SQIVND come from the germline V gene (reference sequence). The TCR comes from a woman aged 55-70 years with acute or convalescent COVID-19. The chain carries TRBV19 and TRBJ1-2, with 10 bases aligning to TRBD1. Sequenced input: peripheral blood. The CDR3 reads CASNSGTGEYGYTF. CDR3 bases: TGTGCCAGTAACTCAGGGACAGGGGAGTATGGCTACACCTTC.